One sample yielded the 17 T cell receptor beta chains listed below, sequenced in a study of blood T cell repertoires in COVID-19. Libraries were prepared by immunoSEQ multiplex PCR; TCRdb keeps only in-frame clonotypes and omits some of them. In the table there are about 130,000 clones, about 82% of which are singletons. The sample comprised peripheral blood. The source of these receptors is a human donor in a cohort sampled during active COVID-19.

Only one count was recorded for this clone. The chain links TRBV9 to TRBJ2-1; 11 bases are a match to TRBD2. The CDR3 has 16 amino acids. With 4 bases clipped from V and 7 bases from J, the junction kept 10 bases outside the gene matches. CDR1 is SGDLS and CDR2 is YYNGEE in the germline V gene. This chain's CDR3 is CASSLQGTSGGNEQFF. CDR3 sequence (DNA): TGTGCCAGCAGCCTACAAGGGACTAGCGGTGGGAATGAGCAGTTCTTC. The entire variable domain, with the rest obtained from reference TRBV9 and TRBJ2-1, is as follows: DSGVTQTPKHLITATGQRVTLRCSPRSGDLSVYWYQQSLDQGLQFLIQYYNGEERAKGNILERFSAQQFPDLHSELNLSSLELGDSALYFCASSLQGTSGGNEQFFGPGTRLTVL.

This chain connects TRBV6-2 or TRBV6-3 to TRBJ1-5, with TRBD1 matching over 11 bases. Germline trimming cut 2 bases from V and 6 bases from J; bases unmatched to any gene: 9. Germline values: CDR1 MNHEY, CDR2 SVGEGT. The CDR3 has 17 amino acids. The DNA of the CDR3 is TGTGCCAGCAGTTACACGACACGGACAGGGGGCGTTCAGCCCCAGCATTTT. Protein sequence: CASSYTTRTGGVQPQHF.

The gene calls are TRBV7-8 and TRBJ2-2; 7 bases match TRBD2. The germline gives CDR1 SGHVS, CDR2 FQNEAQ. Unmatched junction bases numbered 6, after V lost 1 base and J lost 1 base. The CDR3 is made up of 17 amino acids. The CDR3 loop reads CASSLVRETRNTGELFF. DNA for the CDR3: TGTGCCAGCAGCTTAGTGCGGGAGACACGGAACACCGGGGAGCTGTTTTTT.

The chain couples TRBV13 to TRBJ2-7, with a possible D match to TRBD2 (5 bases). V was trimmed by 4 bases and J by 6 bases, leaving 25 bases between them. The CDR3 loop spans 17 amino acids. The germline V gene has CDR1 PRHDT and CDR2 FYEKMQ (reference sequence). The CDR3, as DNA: TGTGCCAGCAGCTATAAGGGAACGGCTGCGGGTTCCCTCGAGCAGTACTTC. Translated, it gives CASSYKGTAAGSLEQYF.

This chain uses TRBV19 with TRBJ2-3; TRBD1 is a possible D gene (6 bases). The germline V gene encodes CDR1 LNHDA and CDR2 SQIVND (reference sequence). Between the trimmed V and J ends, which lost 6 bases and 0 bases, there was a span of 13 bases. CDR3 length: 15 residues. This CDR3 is CASSPQGHSTDTQYF. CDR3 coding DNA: TGTGCCAGTAGCCCCCAGGGGCATAGCACAGATACGCAGTATTTT. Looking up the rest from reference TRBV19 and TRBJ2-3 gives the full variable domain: DGGITQSPKYLFRKEGQNVTLSCEQNLNHDAMYWYRQDPGQGLRLIYYSQIVNDFQKGDIAEGYSVSREKKESFPLTVTSAQKNPTAFYLCASSPQGHSTDTQYFGPGTRLTVL.

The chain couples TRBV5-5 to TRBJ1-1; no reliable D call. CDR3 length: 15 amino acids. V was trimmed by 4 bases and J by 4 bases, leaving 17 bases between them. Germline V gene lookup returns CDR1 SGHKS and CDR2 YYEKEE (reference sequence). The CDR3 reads CASSPSTGLRTEAFF. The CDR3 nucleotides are TGTGCCAGCAGCCCGTCGACTGGACTTCGCACTGAAGCTTTCTTT.

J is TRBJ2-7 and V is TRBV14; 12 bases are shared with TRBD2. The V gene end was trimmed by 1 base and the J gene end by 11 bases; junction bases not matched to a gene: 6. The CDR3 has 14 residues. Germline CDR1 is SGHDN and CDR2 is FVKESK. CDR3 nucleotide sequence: TGTGCCAGCAGCCAAGGCGGACTAGCGGGATTGGAGTACTTC. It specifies CASSQGGLAGLEYF. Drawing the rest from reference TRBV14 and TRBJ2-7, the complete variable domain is EAGVTQFPSHSVIEKGQTVTLRCDPISGHDNLYWYRRVMGKEIKFLLHFVKESKQDESGMPNNRFLAERTGGTYSTLKVQPAELEDSGVYFCASSQGGLAGLEYFGPGTRLTVT.

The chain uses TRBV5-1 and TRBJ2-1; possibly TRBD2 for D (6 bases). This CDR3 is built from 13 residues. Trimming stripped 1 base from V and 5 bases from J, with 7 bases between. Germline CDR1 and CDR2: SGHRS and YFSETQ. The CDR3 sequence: CASSLWGDNEQFF. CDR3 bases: TGCGCCAGCAGCTTGTGGGGGGACAATGAGCAGTTCTTC.

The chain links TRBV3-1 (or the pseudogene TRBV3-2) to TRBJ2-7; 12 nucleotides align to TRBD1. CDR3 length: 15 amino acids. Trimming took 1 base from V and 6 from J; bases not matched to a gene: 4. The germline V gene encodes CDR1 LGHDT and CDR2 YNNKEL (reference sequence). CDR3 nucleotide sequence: TGTGCCAGCAGCCAAGGGGACAGGGGGCCGGTCGAGCAGTACTTC. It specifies CASSQGDRGPVEQYF.

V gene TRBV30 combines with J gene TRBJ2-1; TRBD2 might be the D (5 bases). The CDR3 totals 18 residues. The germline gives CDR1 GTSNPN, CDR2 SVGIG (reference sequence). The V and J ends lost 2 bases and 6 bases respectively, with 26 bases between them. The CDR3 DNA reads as TGTGCCTGGAGTAGGGCCCCCTTGGATTCCTGGGAGCGCAATGAGCAGTTCTTC. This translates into CAWSRAPLDSWERNEQFF.

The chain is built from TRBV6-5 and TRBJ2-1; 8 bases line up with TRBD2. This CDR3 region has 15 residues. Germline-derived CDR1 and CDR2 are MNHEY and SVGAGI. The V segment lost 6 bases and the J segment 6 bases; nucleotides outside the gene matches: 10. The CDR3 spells CASRKTSGAANEQFF. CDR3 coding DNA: TGTGCCAGCAGGAAAACTAGCGGAGCGGCCAATGAGCAGTTCTTC.

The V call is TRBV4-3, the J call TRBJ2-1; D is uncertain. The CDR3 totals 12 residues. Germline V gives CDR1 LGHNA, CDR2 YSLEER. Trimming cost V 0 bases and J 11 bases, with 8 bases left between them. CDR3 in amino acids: CASSQDHGQQFF. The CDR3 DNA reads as TGCGCCAGCAGCCAAGATCATGGGCAGCAGTTCTTC.

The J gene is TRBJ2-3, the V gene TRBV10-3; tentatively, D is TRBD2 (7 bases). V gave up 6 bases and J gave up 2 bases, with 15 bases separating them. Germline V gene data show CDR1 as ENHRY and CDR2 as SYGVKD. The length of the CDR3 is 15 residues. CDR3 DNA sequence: TGTGCCATCAGCCCCCGGGGGGCCCCCACAGATACGCAGTATTTT. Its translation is CAISPRGAPTDTQYF.

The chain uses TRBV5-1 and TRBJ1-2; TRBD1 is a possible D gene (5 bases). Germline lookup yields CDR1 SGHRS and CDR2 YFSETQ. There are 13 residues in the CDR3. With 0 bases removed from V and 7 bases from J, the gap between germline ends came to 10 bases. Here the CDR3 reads CASSLAEGAGYTF. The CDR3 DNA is TGCGCCAGCAGCTTGGCCGAAGGGGCTGGCTACACCTTC.

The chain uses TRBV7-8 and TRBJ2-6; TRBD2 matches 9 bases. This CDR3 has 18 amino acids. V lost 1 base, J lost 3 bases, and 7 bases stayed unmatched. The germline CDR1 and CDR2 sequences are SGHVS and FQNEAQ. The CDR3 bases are TGTGCCAGCAGCTTAGGGGCGGGAGGGCCATATGGGGCCAACGTCCTGACTTTC. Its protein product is CASSLGAGGPYGANVLTF. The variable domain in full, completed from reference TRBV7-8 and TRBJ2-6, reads GAGVSQSPRYKVAKRGQDVALRCDPISGHVSLFWYQQALGQGPEFLTYFQNEAQLDKSGLPSDRFFAERPEGSVSTLKIQRTQQEDSAVYLCASSLGAGGPYGANVLTFGAGSRLTVL.

Written as DNA, the CDR3 is TGTGCCAGTAAGGACAGGGGATCTGAAGCTTTCTTT. This gives the protein CASKDRGSEAFF. V usage is TRBV19 and J usage is TRBJ1-1; 9 bases match TRBD1. After removal of 7 bases from V and 6 bases from J, the junction contained 3 bases not matched to a gene. CDR1 is LNHDA, CDR2 SQIVND, per germline (reference sequence). The CDR3 runs 12 residues. Looking up the rest from reference TRBV19 and TRBJ1-1 gives the full variable domain: DGGITQSPKYLFRKEGQNVTLSCEQNLNHDAMYWYRQDPGQGLRLIYYSQIVNDFQKGDIAEGYSVSREKKESFPLTVTSAQKNPTAFYLCASKDRGSEAFFGQGTRLTVV.

The CDR3 region has the DNA TGTGCCAGCAGTCCGCGTCCGGGACTAGCGGGAGGGCGGTCCTACGAGCAGTACTTC. Amino acid sequence: CASSPRPGLAGGRSYEQYF. The V call is TRBV27, the J call TRBJ2-7, with 16 bases that match TRBD2. The V segment lost 5 bases and the J segment 1 base; nucleotides outside the gene matches: 11. Germline V gene sequence: CDR1 MNHEY, CDR2 SMNVEV (reference sequence). The CDR3 covers 19 residues.